Listed below are T cell receptor beta chains from one sample, sequenced in a study of shared clonotypes between healthy human individuals. Here immunoSEQ multiplex PCR was the method, and the copy in TCRdb shows in-frame clones only, minus some. The sample contains about 560,000 clones, around 78% of which appear only once. Input material: PBMCs. The receptors here all came from a woman aged 40 to 50 in good health. Some clones in this sample may be carry-over from other donors' samples. The CDR3 runs from the conserved cysteine through the conserved F or W. D genes are given only for firm matches. Size is stated for part of the rows, as once, few or many counts, or as a class when the clone is expanded.

abundance,d_gene,v_gene,j_gene,CDR3nt,CDR3aa
NA,NA,TRBV9,TRBJ1-3,TGTGCCAGCAGCGGGCGGCGGGTCGGATCTGGAAACACCATATATTTT,CASSGRRVGSGNTIYF
NA,TRBD2,TRBV27,TRBJ2-1,TGTGCCAGCAGTTTGCCTAGCGGGAGGAACAATGAGCAGTTCTTC,CASSLPSGRNNEQFF
NA,TRBD1,TRBV29-1,TRBJ1-4,TGCAGCGTTACGGGAATTTTAGTGGACAGGAGCCTTGAAAAACTGTTTTTT,CSVTGILVDRSLEKLFF
NA,NA,TRBV28,TRBJ2-3,TGTGCCATGGGGCAGGGGGGTACAGATACGCAGTATTTT,CAMGQGGTDTQYF
NA,NA,TRBV7-2,TRBJ1-5,TGTGCCAGCGCAAGGGGCGGCAATCAGCCCCAGCATTTT,CASARGGNQPQHF
many,NA,TRBV30,TRBJ2-2,TGTGCCTGGAGTGTTCAGGGCAGGGAGGCCGGGGAGCTGTTTTTT,CAWSVQGREAGELFF
once,NA,TRBV5-4,TRBJ2-5,TGTGCCAGCAGCTCCCCCGGGGGCGGGACCCAGTACTTC,CASSSPGGGTQYF
NA,NA,TRBV28,TRBJ2-7,TGTGCCAGCAGTTTAGGGCAGGTTTACTACGAGCAGTACTTC,CASSLGQVYYEQYF
NA,NA,TRBV28,TRBJ2-3,TGTGCCAGCAGTTTAGCCAGGAGCACAGATACGCAGTATTTT,CASSLARSTDTQYF
NA,NA,TRBV9,TRBJ1-2,TGTGCCAGCAGCAAGGACACCCCGGTAGGCTACACCTTC,CASSKDTPVGYTF
once,TRBD2,TRBV2,TRBJ2-5,TGTGCCAGCATGGGGGGGACCCAAGAGACCCAGTACTTC,CASMGGTQETQYF
NA,NA,TRBV15,TRBJ1-5,TGTGCCACCAGCAGAGATCAGGGTACTCAGCCCCAGCATTTT,CATSRDQGTQPQHF
NA,TRBD1,TRBV6-5,TRBJ1-1,TGTGCCAGCAGACGCGGGACAGGCGCCACTGAAGCTTTCTTT,CASRRGTGATEAFF
NA,TRBD2,TRBV7-2,TRBJ2-3,TGTGCCAGCAGCTTAGTAGGCGGGAGCTTAGATACGCAGTATTTT,CASSLVGGSLDTQYF
NA,NA,TRBV28,TRBJ2-1,TGTGCCAGCAGTTTAGTTGCAGGGAGCTCCTACAATGAGCAGTTCTTC,CASSLVAGSSYNEQFF
many,TRBD1,TRBV27,TRBJ2-7,TGTGCCAGCAGTTTAAAAGGGGGCTGGTACGAGCAGTACTTC,CASSLKGGWYEQYF
once,NA,TRBV6-1,TRBJ2-5,TGTGCCAGCGGAGCCGGGCTTCAAGAGACCCAGTACTTC,CASGAGLQETQYF
NA,NA,TRBV7-8,TRBJ2-3,TGTGCCAGCAGCTACAGAGACACAGATACGCAGTATTTT,CASSYRDTDTQYF
NA,NA,TRBV4-1,TRBJ1-5,TGCGCCAGCAGCCAGCAGGGAAGTATGACGGGCAATCAGCCCCAGCATTTT,CASSQQGSMTGNQPQHF
few,NA,TRBV5-6,TRBJ1-3,TGTGCCAGCAGCTTGTACGGAAACTCTGGAAACACCATATATTTT,CASSLYGNSGNTIYF
few,TRBD1,TRBV27,TRBJ1-1,TGTGCCAGCAGTGGGACAGGGTATAACACTGAAGCTTTCTTT,CASSGTGYNTEAFF
NA,NA,TRBV28,TRBJ2-3,TGTGCCAGCAGCCCCACCGGAGAAGGGGATACGCAGTATTTT,CASSPTGEGDTQYF
NA,NA,TRBV27,TRBJ2-1,TGTGCCAGCACCACGAACGCCGGCGGTAACTACAATGAGCAGTTCTTC,CASTTNAGGNYNEQFF
NA,TRBD1,TRBV27,TRBJ1-1,TGTGCCAGCAGTTTAGGGACAGGGGGGGACACTGAAGCTTTCTTT,CASSLGTGGDTEAFF
NA,NA,TRBV6-5,TRBJ2-5,TGTGCCAGCAGCATCACCGGGGAGACCCAGTACTTC,CASSITGETQYF
NA,NA,TRBV5-1,TRBJ2-5,TGCGCCAGCAGCTTTTCAGGAGTCCAAGAGACCCAGTACTTC,CASSFSGVQETQYF
few,TRBD2,TRBV7-2,TRBJ2-1,TGTGCCAGCAGCCTCGGACTAGGTGGGGAGCAGTTCTTC,CASSLGLGGEQFF
once,NA,TRBV9,TRBJ2-2,TGTGCCAGCAGCGGGGACCCCGGGAACACCGGGGAGCTGTTTTTT,CASSGDPGNTGELFF
NA,NA,TRBV7-9,TRBJ2-7,TGTGCCAGCAGCTTCGAGCCTGGGCAGCCCTACGAGCAGTACTTC,CASSFEPGQPYEQYF
NA,TRBD1,TRBV5-1,TRBJ2-1,TGCGCCAGCAGCTTTCGCACCGGACAGGGGCTCTACAATGAGCAGTTCTTC,CASSFRTGQGLYNEQFF
NA,NA,TRBV7-2,TRBJ2-3,TGTGCCAGCAGGCCCCTCACAGATACGCAGTATTTT,CASRPLTDTQYF
NA,TRBD1,TRBV7-6,TRBJ2-7,TGTGCCAGCAGCCGCTCACAGGGGGCTCTGAACGAGCAGTACTTC,CASSRSQGALNEQYF
few,NA,TRBV11-3,TRBJ2-1,TGTGCCAGCAGCTTAGGGGGCTACAATGAGCAGTTCTTC,CASSLGGYNEQFF
NA,TRBD1,TRBV27,TRBJ1-1,TGTGCCAGCAGTATCGACAGACAGGGGACTGAAGCTTTCTTT,CASSIDRQGTEAFF
many,TRBD1,TRBV5-4,TRBJ2-7,TGTGCCAGCAGCTTGGACCCCCGACAGGGGAGAGTGGGCGAGCAGTACTTC,CASSLDPRQGRVGEQYF
NA,NA,TRBV4-2,TRBJ1-1,TGTGCCAGCAGCCAAGATGTATCGGGGTACACTGAAGCTTTCTTT,CASSQDVSGYTEAFF
NA,TRBD2,TRBV6-1,TRBJ2-7,TGTGCCAGCAACGAAGCGGGAGGATTAAGCTCCTACGAGCAGTACTTC,CASNEAGGLSSYEQYF
NA,NA,TRBV7-2,TRBJ2-7,TGTGCCAGCCTTAAGGGCCATTCCTACGGGCAGTACTTC,CASLKGHSYGQYF
NA,NA,TRBV2,TRBJ1-1,TGTGCCAGCTTAGCGGATGGGAAAACGGCTTTCTTT,CASLADGKTAFF
many,NA,TRBV5-8,TRBJ2-3,TGTGCCAGCAGCTTGGGGCTTTCTGCAGATACGCAGTATTTT,CASSLGLSADTQYF
NA,NA,TRBV30,TRBJ1-2,TGTGCCTTCACTCCGGGAAACCCTAACTATGGCTACACCTTC,CAFTPGNPNYGYTF
NA,NA,TRBV5-1,TRBJ2-3,TGCGCCAGCAGTTTAGAGGCGAGGGTCCCAGATACGCAGTATTTT,CASSLEARVPDTQYF